This entry lists 21 T cell receptor beta chains sequenced from one sample in a study of CD8 T cells in ankylosing spondylitis. Study-level findings and limits: Characteristic, it appeared, of ankylosing spondylitis blood was a TCR beta motif of roughly eight highly homologous variants.

TCRdb ran MiXCR on the 5' RACE reads and lists one entry per CDR3 protein. The table lists fewer than 500,000 distinct CDR3 sequences, about 25% of them singletons. No cognate antigen is known for these TCRs. Sequencing was done on a sample of blood, either unsorted or a sorted T cell fraction (not recorded which). These receptors came from a male donor with ankylosing spondylitis.

The V and J genes are TRBV6-2 or TRBV6-3 and TRBJ2-7, with D perhaps given as TRBD1 or TRBD2 (5 bases each). V lost 2 bases, J lost 3 bases, and 11 bases lay in between. CDR1 and CDR2 from the germline V gene are MNHEY and SVGEGT. This CDR3 has 14 amino acids. CDR3 coding DNA: TGTGCCAGCAGTTACCTCGTTGGGGGCTACGAGCAGTACTTC. As protein: CASSYLVGGYEQYF.

The CDR3 DNA is TGTGCCACGGGACTAGCGGGATCAGATACGCAGTATTTT. Translation gives CATGLAGSDTQYF. This chain connects TRBV7-9 to TRBJ2-3; 13 bases match TRBD2. Germline V gene lookup returns CDR1 SEHNR and CDR2 FQNEAQ (reference sequence). The V gene end was trimmed by 10 bases and the J gene end by 4 bases; junction bases not matched to a gene: 2. The CDR3 is 13 residues long.

This clonotype was recorded only once. The chain carries TRBV20-1 and TRBJ2-3, with TRBD1 as a possible D gene (5 bases). V was shortened by 1 base and J by 6 bases, with 8 bases between the two germline ends. This CDR3 region has 12 residues. Germline lookup yields CDR1 DFQATT and CDR2 SNEGSKA (reference sequence). The CDR3 DNA follows: TGCAGTGCTAGAGTGCCAGGGGATACGCAGTATTTT. Translated, it gives CSARVPGDTQYF.

This clonotype was seen only a few times. The chain has TRBV24-1 and TRBJ2-4; D could derive from TRBD1 or TRBD2 (6 bases each). Germline V lookup: CDR1 KGHDR, CDR2 SFDVKD. The CDR3 covers 17 residues. V lost 4 bases to trimming and J lost 0 bases, with 15 bases between them. Here the CDR3 DNA reads TGTGCCACCAGTGACTCCAGGGGCGGGGTAGCCAAAAACATTCAGTACTTC. This sequence encodes CATSDSRGGVAKNIQYF.

This chain uses TRBV11-2 with TRBJ2-7; no firm D call. The V gene lost 1 base and the J gene lost 6 bases, with 10 bases spanning the gap. This CDR3 has 13 residues. CDR1 SGHAT and CDR2 FQNNGV come from the germline V gene. As DNA, the CDR3 is TGTGCCAGCAGCTTAGTCAGTCAAGGCGAGCAGTACTTC. It specifies CASSLVSQGEQYF.

This clonotype was counted between two and nine times. The rearrangement links TRBV28 to TRBJ2-1; unclear D gene. The germline V gene encodes CDR1 MDHEN and CDR2 SYDVKM. The germline V and J ends were trimmed by 7 bases and 9 bases, with 10 bases remaining between them. The CDR3 runs to 11 residues. The CDR3, as DNA: TGTGCCAGCAAAGATACGGTTGAGCAGTTCTTC. It translates to CASKDTVEQFF.

This rearrangement joins TRBV3-1 to TRBJ1-1, with D possibly matching TRBD1 (5 bases). Germline values: CDR1 LGHDT, CDR2 YNNKEL (reference sequence). The CDR3 spans 11 residues. Trimming stripped 5 bases from V and 11 bases from J, with 12 bases between. The CDR3 is CASSSGTWAFF. The CDR3, as DNA: TGTGCCAGCAGCTCCGGGACGTGGGCTTTCTTT. Together with reference TRBV3-1 and TRBJ1-1, the CDR3 gives the full variable domain: DTAVSQTPKYLVTQMGNDKSIKCEQNLGHDTMYWYKQDSKKFLKIMFSYNNKELIINETVPNRFSPKSPDKAHLNLHINSLELGDSAVYFCASSSGTWAFFGQGTRLTVV.

There are a few counts of this clonotype. This rearrangement joins TRBV5-1 to TRBJ2-7; TRBD1 agrees at 7 bases. The CDR3 consists of 15 residues. Germline CDR1 and CDR2: SGHRS and YFSETQ. V trimming: 4 bases; J trimming: 1 base; junction bases outside the gene matches: 8. In DNA form, the CDR3 reads TGCGCCAGCAGCCTTAGACAGGGCTCTTCCTACGAGCAGTACTTC. Translating gives CASSLRQGSSYEQYF.

This sequence joins TRBV4-2 and TRBJ1-4; D is perhaps TRBD1 (5 bases). Trimming cost V 1 base and J 5 bases, with 8 bases left between them. CDR3 size: 14 residues. Germline V CDR1 and CDR2: LGHNA, YNFKEQ. CDR3 sequence (DNA): TGTGCCAGCAGCCAAGTTCAGGGCAATGAAAAACTGTTTTTT. Protein product: CASSQVQGNEKLFF.

This clonotype was found a few times. This chain links TRBV11-2 with TRBJ2-7, with D maybe TRBD2 (6 bases). This CDR3 contains 19 residues. V lost 5 bases to trimming and J lost 2 bases, with 28 bases between them. CDR1 is SGHAT, CDR2 FQNNGV, per germline. The CDR3 here is CASSPRRLDVLRLAYEQYF. The CDR3 DNA sequence: TGTGCCAGCAGCCCTAGACGACTAGACGTCCTTCGTTTGGCCTACGAGCAGTACTTC.

This clonotype was seen only a few times. The J gene is TRBJ1-3, the V gene TRBV15; D call uncertain. The V gene's germline CDR1 is LNHNV and CDR2 YYDKDF (reference sequence). This CDR3 has 14 amino acids. V was pared by 0 bases and J by 0 bases, with 3 bases between. CDR3 region: CATSREVSGNTIYF. CDR3 in DNA: TGTGCCACCAGCAGAGAGGTCTCTGGAAACACCATATATTTT.

The V call is TRBV27, the J call TRBJ2-1, with a weak D call TRBD2 (6 bases). Trimming left V 6 bases short and J 0 bases short, with 9 bases between. CDR1 MNHEY and CDR2 SMNVEV come from the germline V gene (reference sequence). The CDR3 runs 14 residues. CDR3 sequence (DNA): TGTGCCAGCAGGAGACTAGACTCCTACAATGAGCAGTTCTTC. It codes for CASRRLDSYNEQFF.

This clonotype was detected only once. The CDR3 DNA reads as TGTGCCAGCTATAGCGGGGGCCTACACGAGCAGTACTTC. The encoded protein is CASYSGGLHEQYF. The chain uses TRBV28 and TRBJ2-7; 9 nucleotides match TRBD2. The J segment lost 5 bases and the V segment lost 8 bases, leaving 7 bases of the junction unmatched. Germline CDR1 MDHEN, CDR2 SYDVKM. CDR3 size: 13 residues. Supplemented by reference TRBV28 and TRBJ2-7, the full variable domain reads DVKVTQSSRYLVKRTGEKVFLECVQDMDHENMFWYRQDPGLGLRLIYFSYDVKMKEKGDIPEGYSVSREKKERFSLILESASTNQTSMYLCASYSGGLHEQYFGPGTRLTVT.

Only a few counts were recorded for this clonotype. The chain employs TRBV20-1 and TRBJ2-2, with D perhaps TRBD2 (6 bases). CDR3 length equals 16 residues. Germline assignment: CDR1 DFQATT and CDR2 SNEGSKA (reference sequence). The V gene lost 0 bases and the J gene lost 0 bases, with 11 bases spanning the gap. The CDR3 is CSARDPSGPNTGELFF. The CDR3 DNA sequence: TGCAGTGCTAGAGATCCAAGCGGGCCGAACACCGGGGAGCTGTTTTTT.

The CDR3 DNA reads as TGTGCCAGCAGCGCAGCGTACACTGAAGCTTTCTTT. Translation: CASSAAYTEAFF. V is TRBV7-8 and J is TRBJ1-1, with D unresolved. With 5 bases removed from V and 3 bases from J, the gap between germline ends came to 7 bases. The CDR3 spans 12 residues. Germline loops: CDR1 SGHVS, CDR2 FQNEAQ.

The J gene is TRBJ2-7, the V gene TRBV19; no reliable D call. The CDR3 runs to 13 residues. V lost 4 bases and J lost 0, with 7 bases in between. Germline-derived CDR1 and CDR2 are LNHDA and SQIVND (reference sequence). CDR3 residues: CASSTVDSYEQYF. As DNA, the CDR3 is TGTGCCAGTAGTACCGTAGACTCCTACGAGCAGTACTTC.

The V and J genes are TRBV12-3 or TRBV12-4 and TRBJ2-1; 8 nucleotides agree with TRBD1. CDR3 length: 15 residues. Unmatched junction bases numbered 6, after V lost 5 bases and J lost 3 bases. CDR3 sequence: CASSEQGVVYNEQFF. The CDR3 region has the DNA TGTGCCAGCAGTGAACAGGGGGTGGTCTACAATGAGCAGTTCTTC.

Only a few counts were recorded for this clonotype. The chain recombines TRBV6-5 with TRBJ2-7, with 7 bases lining up with TRBD2. With V trimmed by 1 base and J by 0 bases, 3 bases remained unmatched. In germline, CDR1 is MNHEY, CDR2 SVGAGI. The CDR3 is made up of 15 amino acids. DNA of the CDR3: TGTGCCAGCAGTTACTTTCTAGCGGCCTCCTACGAGCAGTACTTC. Translated, it gives CASSYFLAASYEQYF.

The chain links TRBV3-1 to TRBJ2-7; D might be TRBD1 or TRBD2, each matching 6 bases. Germline V lookup: CDR1 LGHDT, CDR2 YNNKEL (reference sequence). The CDR3 covers 15 residues. The V and J ends lost 0 bases and 1 base respectively, with 10 bases between them. CDR3 amino acids: CASSQDGGGSYEQYV. In DNA form, the CDR3 reads TGTGCCAGCAGCCAAGACGGGGGCGGTTCCTACGAGCAGTACGTC.

A few counts support this clonotype. J is TRBJ2-7 and V is TRBV12-3 or TRBV12-4, with 9 bases lining up with TRBD1. The CDR3 covers 14 residues. The ends lost 6 bases at V and 2 bases at J; junction bases unmatched: 5. CDR3 nucleotide sequence: TGTGCCAGCAGGGGGGGGGACAGGGCCTACGAGCAGTACTTC. This sequence encodes CASRGGDRAYEQYF.

This clonotype appeared a few times. As DNA, the CDR3 is TGTGCCAGCAGAGGGGGGGCCTACGAGCAGTACTTC. This encodes CASRGGAYEQYF. This chain uses TRBV27 with TRBJ2-7; D may be TRBD2 (7 bases). There are 12 residues in the CDR3. Germline V gene sequence: CDR1 MNHEY, CDR2 SMNVEV (reference sequence). Trimming shortened V by 6 bases and J by 2 bases, and 8 bases separated the two germline ends.